This T cell receptor (beta chain) derives from a study of T cells expressing NK-cell markers. Across the study: It was sorted CD3+CD56-NKG2C+, CD3+CD56+NKG2C- and CD3+CD56+NKG2C+ T cells that provided the TCR beta repertoires. Eight donors were sequenced, seven testing HCMV-seropositive and one testing seronegative.

Study observations and caveats: Dominant NKG2C+ clonotypes made up about 1.0-7.0% of CD8+ T cells in a handful of donors.

The V gene's germline CDR1 is SGHRS and CDR2 YFSETQ. CDR3 length equals 12 residues. About this clonotype itself: Its specificity is unknown.

TCR beta cDNA was made by 5'RACE template switching with UMIs. TCRdb reworked the 5' RACE reads into one entry per CDR3 protein, no DNA. The repertoire shows more than 90,000 distinct CDR3 sequences; the top ten hold approximately 18%. The chain combines TRBV5-1 with TRBJ1-2. The receptor was derived from a woman aged 18-70 years in good health. Specimen: blood T cells: a sorted CD56 or NKG2C T cell subset, CD4+ or CD8+ T cells, or bulk PBMC T cells (not recorded which). The chain's CDR3 is CASQDVSGGYTF.